The TCR beta chain under discussion was sequenced for a study of T cells in Graves' hyperthyroidism and ophthalmopathy. Turning to this clonotype: Without the conserved terminal phenylalanine or tryptophan, this CDR3 likely stems from a read error. The DNA is omitted, as the CDR3 cannot be located on it reliably, and the CDR3 follows TCRdb's listing.

The CDR3 spans 15 amino acids, including both terminal residues. There were TCR beta CDR3 regions amplified from RNA transcripts. With the HTBI primer set, the TCR CDR3 went through a first round of RT-PCR. MiXCR was run by TCRdb on the multiplex PCR reads, yielding one entry per CDR3 protein. The table has 750,000 to 900,000 distinct CDR3 sequences, more than 30% seen once. Specimen: blood. This clonotype was sampled from a man younger than 35 with Graves' hyperthyroidism. This rearrangement joins TRBV12-3 or TRBV12-4 to TRBJ2-7; the listed D gene, TRBD1, was not tested against the DNA. CDR3 sequence: CASSAPGQLLRAVLP.